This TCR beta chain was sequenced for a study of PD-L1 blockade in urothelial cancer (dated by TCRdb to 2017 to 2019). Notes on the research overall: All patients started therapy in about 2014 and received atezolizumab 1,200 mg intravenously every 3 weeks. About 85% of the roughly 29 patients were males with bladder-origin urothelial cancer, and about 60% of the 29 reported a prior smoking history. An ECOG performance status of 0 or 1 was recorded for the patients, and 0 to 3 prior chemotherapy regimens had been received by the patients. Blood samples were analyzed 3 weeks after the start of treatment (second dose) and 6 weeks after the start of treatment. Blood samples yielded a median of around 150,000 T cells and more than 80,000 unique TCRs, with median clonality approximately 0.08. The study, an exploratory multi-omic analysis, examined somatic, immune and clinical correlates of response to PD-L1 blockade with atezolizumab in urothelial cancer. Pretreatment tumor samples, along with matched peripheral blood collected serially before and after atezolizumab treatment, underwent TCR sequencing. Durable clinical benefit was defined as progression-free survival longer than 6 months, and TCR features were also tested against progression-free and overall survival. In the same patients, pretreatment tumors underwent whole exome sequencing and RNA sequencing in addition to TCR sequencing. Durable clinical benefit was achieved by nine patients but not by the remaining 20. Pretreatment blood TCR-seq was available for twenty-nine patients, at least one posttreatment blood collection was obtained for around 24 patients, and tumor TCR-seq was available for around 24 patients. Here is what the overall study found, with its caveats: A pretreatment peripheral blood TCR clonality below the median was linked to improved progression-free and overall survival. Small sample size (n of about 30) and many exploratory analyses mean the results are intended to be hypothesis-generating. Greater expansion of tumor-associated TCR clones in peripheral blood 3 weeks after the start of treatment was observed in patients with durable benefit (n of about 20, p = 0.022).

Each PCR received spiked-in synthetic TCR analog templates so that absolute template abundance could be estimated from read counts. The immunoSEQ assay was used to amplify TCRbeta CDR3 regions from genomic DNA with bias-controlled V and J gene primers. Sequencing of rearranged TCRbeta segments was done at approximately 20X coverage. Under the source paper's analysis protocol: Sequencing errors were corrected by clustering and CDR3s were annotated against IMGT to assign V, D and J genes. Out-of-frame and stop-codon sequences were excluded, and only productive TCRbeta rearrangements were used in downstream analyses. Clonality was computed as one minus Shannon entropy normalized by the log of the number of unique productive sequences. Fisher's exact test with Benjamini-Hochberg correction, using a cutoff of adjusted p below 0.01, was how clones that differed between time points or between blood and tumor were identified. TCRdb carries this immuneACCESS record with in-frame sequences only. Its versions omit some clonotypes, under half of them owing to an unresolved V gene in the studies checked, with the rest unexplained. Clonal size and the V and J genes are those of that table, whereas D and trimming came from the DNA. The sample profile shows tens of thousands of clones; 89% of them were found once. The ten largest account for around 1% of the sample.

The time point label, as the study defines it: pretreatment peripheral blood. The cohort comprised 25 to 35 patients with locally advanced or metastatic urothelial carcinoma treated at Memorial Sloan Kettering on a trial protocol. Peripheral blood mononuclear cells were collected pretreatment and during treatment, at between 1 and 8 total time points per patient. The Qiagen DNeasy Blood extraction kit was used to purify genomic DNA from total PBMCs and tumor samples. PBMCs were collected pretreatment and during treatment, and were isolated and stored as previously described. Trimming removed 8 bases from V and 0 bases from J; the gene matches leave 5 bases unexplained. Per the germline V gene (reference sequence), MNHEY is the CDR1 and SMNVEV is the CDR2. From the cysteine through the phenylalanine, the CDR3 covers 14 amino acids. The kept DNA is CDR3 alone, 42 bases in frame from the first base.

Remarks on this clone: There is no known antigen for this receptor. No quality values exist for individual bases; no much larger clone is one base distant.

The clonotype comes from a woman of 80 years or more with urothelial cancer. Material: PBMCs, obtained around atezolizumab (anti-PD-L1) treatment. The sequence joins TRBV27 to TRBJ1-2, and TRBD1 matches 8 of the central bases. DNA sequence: TGTGCCAGCTGGAGACAGGGGACTAACTATGGCTACACCTTC. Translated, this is CASWRQGTNYGYTF.